This is a list of T cell receptor beta chains from one sample in a study of shared clonotypes between healthy human individuals. This table comes from immunoSEQ multiplex PCR, and its TCRdb copy is limited to in-frame clones, with some not included. This repertoire shows 1.6 million or so clones, 98% found once; its top ten account for about 0.35%. The sample taken for sequencing was naive CD4+ T cells sorted from blood. The receptors come from a man aged 30 to 45 in good health. The CDR3 runs from the conserved cysteine through the conserved F or W. Where a row states a size, it is once, few, many or the class of an expanded clone; other rows omit it.

v_gene: TRBV9
j_gene: TRBJ1-1
abundance: once
CDR3aa: CASSDGLFTEAFF

v_gene: TRBV27
j_gene: TRBJ2-3
abundance: -
CDR3aa: CASSLSPGLAGERYF

v_gene: TRBV7-9
j_gene: TRBJ1-2
abundance: -
CDR3aa: CASSLGRVNYGYTF

v_gene: TRBV25-1
j_gene: TRBJ1-4
abundance: -
CDR3aa: CASSDHRQGATNEKLFF

v_gene: TRBV7-9
j_gene: TRBJ1-1
abundance: -
CDR3aa: CASSWDTTTEAFF

v_gene: TRBV6-1
j_gene: TRBJ2-7
abundance: -
CDR3aa: CASSVTLSYEQYF

v_gene: TRBV19
j_gene: TRBJ2-7
abundance: -
CDR3aa: CASSSPGGRDEQYF

v_gene: TRBV4-3
j_gene: TRBJ2-7
abundance: -
CDR3aa: CASSLDTGSRSYEQYF

v_gene: TRBV11-3
j_gene: TRBJ2-5
abundance: -
CDR3aa: CASSLDGPGETQYF

v_gene: TRBV19
j_gene: TRBJ2-2
abundance: -
CDR3aa: CASSITSGSLKGRNTGELFF

v_gene: TRBV6-5
j_gene: TRBJ2-3
abundance: -
CDR3aa: CASSPPGRAQYF

v_gene: TRBV7-2
j_gene: TRBJ2-1
abundance: -
CDR3aa: CASSLGLAGAEQFF

v_gene: TRBV19
j_gene: TRBJ1-1
abundance: -
CDR3aa: CASRFLAGGEAFF

v_gene: TRBV7-9
j_gene: TRBJ2-5
abundance: -
CDR3aa: CASSPQTAREETQYF

v_gene: TRBV7-2
j_gene: TRBJ1-4
abundance: -
CDR3aa: CASSVGDGSEKLFF

v_gene: TRBV5-1
j_gene: TRBJ1-1
abundance: -
CDR3aa: CASSPRPGLEAFF

v_gene: TRBV5-1
j_gene: TRBJ1-1
abundance: -
CDR3aa: CASSLDRRPMNTEAFF

v_gene: TRBV11-2
j_gene: TRBJ2-7
abundance: -
CDR3aa: CASTPGQFGYEQYF

v_gene: TRBV7-9
j_gene: TRBJ2-5
abundance: -
CDR3aa: CASRQVGSQETQYF

v_gene: TRBV29-1
j_gene: TRBJ2-1
abundance: -
CDR3aa: CSVTGTKVYNEQFF

v_gene: TRBV30
j_gene: TRBJ1-2
abundance: once
CDR3aa: CAWRPKDRGRSGYTF

v_gene: TRBV7-2
j_gene: TRBJ1-2
abundance: -
CDR3aa: CASSRSTGNYGYTF

v_gene: TRBV2
j_gene: TRBJ1-5
abundance: -
CDR3aa: CASSLTRLNQPQHF

v_gene: TRBV11-2
j_gene: TRBJ1-3
abundance: -
CDR3aa: CASSLARGYLGNTIYF

v_gene: TRBV5-4
j_gene: TRBJ1-3
abundance: once
CDR3aa: CASSWTGSSGNTIYF

v_gene: TRBV7-2
j_gene: TRBJ1-2
abundance: -
CDR3aa: CASSLALGNGYTF

v_gene: TRBV5-3
j_gene: TRBJ2-2
abundance: -
CDR3aa: CARSPLTGRNTGELFF

v_gene: TRBV9
j_gene: TRBJ2-1
abundance: -
CDR3aa: CASSASADANYNEQFF

v_gene: TRBV2
j_gene: TRBJ1-2
abundance: -
CDR3aa: CASSYYGSSKGYTF

v_gene: TRBV13
j_gene: TRBJ2-5
abundance: -
CDR3aa: CASSPPGSERTQYF

v_gene: TRBV27
j_gene: TRBJ2-3
abundance: -
CDR3aa: CASSLGAGGPDTQYF

v_gene: TRBV14
j_gene: TRBJ2-1
abundance: once
CDR3aa: CASSQEEYSFYNEQFF

v_gene: TRBV2
j_gene: TRBJ2-5
abundance: -
CDR3aa: CASTKDRAAQETQYF

v_gene: TRBV5-1
j_gene: TRBJ1-1
abundance: -
CDR3aa: CASSGDRNTEAFF

v_gene: TRBV7-2
j_gene: TRBJ2-7
abundance: -
CDR3aa: CASTFGLSYEQYF

v_gene: TRBV5-6
j_gene: TRBJ1-2
abundance: once
CDR3aa: CASSFEGKDGYTF

v_gene: TRBV9
j_gene: TRBJ2-3
abundance: -
CDR3aa: CASSVVGSADTQYF

v_gene: TRBV14
j_gene: TRBJ1-5
abundance: -
CDR3aa: CASSQQLNQPQHF

v_gene: TRBV25-1
j_gene: TRBJ2-1
abundance: -
CDR3aa: CASSQLAEQFF

v_gene: TRBV5-1
j_gene: TRBJ2-3
abundance: -
CDR3aa: CASSLGGRPQDTQYF

v_gene: TRBV7-2
j_gene: TRBJ2-2
abundance: -
CDR3aa: CASSLDWNTGELFF

v_gene: TRBV15
j_gene: TRBJ2-1
abundance: -
CDR3aa: CATSTRTSGRAVEQFF

v_gene: TRBV11-3
j_gene: TRBJ2-4
abundance: -
CDR3aa: CASSFTRKDIQYF

v_gene: TRBV29-1
j_gene: TRBJ1-1
abundance: -
CDR3aa: CSSAGGTKAFF

v_gene: TRBV18
j_gene: TRBJ2-7
abundance: once
CDR3aa: CASSPGQGAPYEQYF

v_gene: TRBV4-3
j_gene: TRBJ2-7
abundance: -
CDR3aa: CASSQGWDRDYEQYF